This T cell receptor (beta chain) stems from a study of cytomegalovirus exposure and HLA in healthy donors. The PCR contained 60 Vbeta and 13 Jbeta primers. The repertoire was sequenced with immunoSEQ multiplex PCR; TCRdb's copy has only in-frame clones and lacks some. Of around 120,000 clones in the sample, around 62% were seen once. Study observations and caveats: A later analysis found that most CMV-associated TCR beta chains appeared HLA-restricted. A few chains linked to CMV were shown in vitro to be specific for CMV antigens.

The junction had 6 bases not matched to a gene; V was cut back by 1 base and J by 6 bases. Germline CDR1 and CDR2: MGHRA and YSYEKL. The CDR3 runs 15 residues. Remarks on this clone: Its cognate antigen is unknown.

The sequence came from a woman aged 40 to 50 in good health and CMV-seropositive. The sample consisted of PBMCs. V and J are TRBV4-1 and TRBJ2-1, with 7 bases that match TRBD2. The CDR3 region is CASSQGGSGLNEQFF. The CDR3, as DNA: TGCGCCAGCAGCCAAGGCGGGAGTGGGCTCAATGAGCAGTTCTTC.